One sample yielded the 27 T cell receptor beta chains listed below, sequenced in a study of shared clonotypes between healthy human individuals (TCRdb year 2020). The library was prepared using the immunoSEQ multiplex PCR assay. Sourced from immuneACCESS, this table was stored by TCRdb with only in-frame sequences that have V and J called. A share of the clones is absent; for the studies checked, an unresolved V gene accounts for under half, and the remainder has no known explanation. The table for this sample lists roughly 110,000 clones; around 68% of them were counted only once. 24% of the sample is held by the ten biggest clonotypes. The specimen was memory CD8+ T cells sorted from blood. This sample's cell subset or site label indicates: CD45RO+ cells pooled with CCR7-negative TemRA cells. All receptors come from a woman aged 25-40 years in good health.

The chain recombines TRBV25-1 with TRBJ1-3; maybe TRBD1 (5 bases). From germline, CDR1 is MGHDK and CDR2 SYGVNS. The CDR3 runs 14 residues. Trimming left V 7 bases short and J 0 bases short, with 10 bases between. CDR3 amino acids: CASTPGTSGNTIYF. CDR3 nucleotides: TGTGCCAGCACTCCAGGGACCTCTGGAAACACCATATATTTT.

This clone has a count of ten or more. The V call is TRBV19, the J call TRBJ1-1, with a tentative D call TRBD1 (5 bases). Trimming pared 2 bases from V and 6 bases from J, leaving 10 bases between. CDR3 length: 13 residues. The germline gives CDR1 LNHDA, CDR2 SQIVND (reference sequence). DNA for the CDR3: TGTGCCAGTAGTATAAGTCTGGGGGCTGAAGCTTTCTTT. As protein: CASSISLGAEAFF.

This clone was seen at least ten times. The same CDR3 also results from other DNA sequences found in this sample. This rearrangement joins TRBV27 to TRBJ2-7; D not certain. Per germline, CDR1 MNHEY and CDR2 SMNVEV (reference sequence). The CDR3 spans 13 residues. Trimming pared 5 bases from V and 2 bases from J, leaving 10 bases between. DNA of the CDR3: TGTGCCAGCAGTCCTTCCTCCCCCTACGAGCAGTACTTC. Translation gives CASSPSSPYEQYF.

The gene calls are TRBV28 and TRBJ1-2, with unresolved D. CDR1 and CDR2 (germline): MDHEN, SYDVKM. The V end was cut by 7 bases, the J end by 2 bases, with 14 bases between. CDR3 length equals 14 residues. Written as DNA, the CDR3 is TGTGCCAGCACGTACCGCGGGCAGAACTATGGCTACACCTTC. Translation gives CASTYRGQNYGYTF.

The sample holds one count of this clone. The V gene is TRBV7-2, the J gene TRBJ2-7; TRBD1 or TRBD2 may be the D gene (5 bases each). The germline gives CDR1 SGHTA, CDR2 FQGNSA. V was pared by 4 bases and J by 6 bases, with 16 bases between. CDR3 size: 14 residues. The CDR3 protein is CASSSSGTGGEQYF. The CDR3 region has the DNA TGTGCCAGCAGCTCCTCCGGGACCGGAGGCGAGCAGTACTTC.

V gene TRBV2 combines with J gene TRBJ1-4; a weak D match, TRBD1 (6 bases). Looked up from germline, CDR1 is SNHLY and CDR2 is FYNNEI. CDR3 length: 14 amino acids. V was cut by 10 bases and J by 7 bases, with 19 bases left in between. The chain's CDR3 is CATGFQGPSEKLFF. DNA for the CDR3: TGTGCCACCGGGTTTCAGGGGCCCAGTGAAAAACTGTTTTTT.

The sample holds a few counts of this clone. J is TRBJ2-1 and V is TRBV6-4; D gene ambiguous. The CDR3 length is 15 residues. Trimming removed 7 bases at V and 5 bases at J, with 18 bases between. Germline CDR1 MRHNA, CDR2 SNTAGT. CDR3 protein: CASIVMGYLHNEQFF. CDR3 DNA: TGTGCCAGCATCGTTATGGGATACCTACACAATGAGCAGTTCTTC.

In its sample, this clone was seen many times. The chain combines TRBV19 with TRBJ2-6; no firm D call. Germline V CDR1 and CDR2: LNHDA, SQIVND (reference sequence). CDR3 length equals 16 residues. Between the trimmed V and J ends, which lost 1 base and 2 bases, there was a span of 9 bases. CDR3 in amino acids: CASSIGLGTGANVLTF. CDR3 nucleotides: TGTGCCAGTAGTATAGGGTTAGGAACTGGGGCCAACGTCCTGACTTTC.

The chain has TRBV18 and TRBJ2-3; possible D gene TRBD2, 5 bases. The V gene's germline CDR1 is KGHSH and CDR2 LQKENI. This CDR3 is 14 amino acids long. Deletions cut 6 bases from V and 0 bases from J, with 10 bases between. CDR3 sequence reads: CASSHSVSTDTQYF. The CDR3 DNA follows: TGTGCCAGCTCTCATAGCGTTAGCACAGATACGCAGTATTTT. The full variable domain, with the rest looked up from reference TRBV18 and TRBJ2-3, is NAGVMQNPRHLVRRRGQEARLRCSPMKGHSHVYWYRQLPEEGLKFMVYLQKENIIDESGMPKERFSAEFPKEGPSILRIQQVVRGDSAAYFCASSHSVSTDTQYFGPGTRLTVL.

This chain joins TRBV9 and TRBJ1-3; no firm D call. The germline V and J ends were trimmed by 4 bases and 1 base, with 15 bases remaining between them. The CDR3 has 16 residues. CDR1 is SGDLS and CDR2 is YYNGEE in the germline V gene. The DNA of the CDR3 is TGTGCCAGCAGCCCCTCGGACGGTTCTTCTGGAAACACCATATATTTT. Protein sequence: CASSPSDGSSGNTIYF.

This clone was seen just once. In nucleotides, the CDR3 is TGTGCCAGTAGTATTCGGTGGCGTGGCGGGGTAAGTTCCTACAATGAGCAGTTCTTC. Its translation is CASSIRWRGGVSSYNEQFF. V gene TRBV19 combines with J gene TRBJ2-1, with D possibly TRBD2 on 6 matching bases. The CDR3 extends over 19 amino acids. Looked up from germline, CDR1 is LNHDA and CDR2 is SQIVND (reference sequence). V dropped 3 bases and J dropped 1 base, with 22 bases sitting between them.

J is TRBJ2-3 and V is TRBV19; D ambiguous. The CDR3 has 15 amino acids. Trimming left V 3 bases short and J 2 bases short, with 12 bases between. The germline V gene encodes CDR1 LNHDA and CDR2 SQIVND (reference sequence). The CDR3 coding sequence is TGTGCCAGTAGTATCTTCGCCGCGGTCACAGATACGCAGTATTTT. It translates to CASSIFAAVTDTQYF.

Turning to this clone: The identical CDR3 is also encoded by other nucleotide sequences in the sample. The CDR3 coding sequence is TGTGCCAGTAGTATTTGGGGGAATGAGCAGTTCTTC. Residues: CASSIWGNEQFF. This chain uses TRBV19 with TRBJ2-1, with D perhaps being TRBD1 or TRBD2 (5 bases each). The CDR3 spans 12 residues. The V gene's germline CDR1 is LNHDA and CDR2 SQIVND (reference sequence). Deletions cut 3 bases from V and 7 bases from J, with 7 bases between.

The V call is TRBV7-9, the J call TRBJ1-4, with no clear D. Germline V gene sequence: CDR1 SEHNR, CDR2 FQNEAQ (reference sequence). The V gene lost 0 bases and the J gene lost 8 bases, with 16 bases spanning the gap. The length of the CDR3 is 16 residues. CDR3 residues: CASSLAYGERGEKLFF. DNA for the CDR3: TGTGCCAGCAGCTTAGCCTACGGGGAGCGTGGAGAAAAACTGTTTTTT.

V is TRBV30 and J is TRBJ2-7, with D tentatively TRBD2 (6 bases). V dropped 4 bases and J dropped 1 base, with 8 bases sitting between them. The germline gives CDR1 GTSNPN, CDR2 SVGIG (reference sequence). The CDR3 is 12 residues long. The chain's CDR3 is CAWKEGSYEQYF. As DNA, the CDR3 is TGTGCCTGGAAGGAGGGATCCTACGAGCAGTACTTC.

This clone was detected many times. The chain employs TRBV15 and TRBJ2-3, with D perhaps matching TRBD1 or TRBD2 (5 bases each). The CDR3 is 15 amino acids. Germline loops: CDR1 LNHNV, CDR2 YYDKDF (reference sequence). The germline V and J ends were trimmed by 5 bases and 4 bases, with 16 bases remaining between them. The CDR3 region is CATSGRRGEPDTQYF. CDR3 nucleotide sequence: TGTGCCACCAGCGGTCGAAGGGGAGAGCCAGATACGCAGTATTTT.

The gene calls are TRBV11-2 and TRBJ1-1; no clear D gene. The CDR3 loop spans 14 amino acids. Between the trimmed V and J ends, which lost 5 bases and 0 bases, there was a span of 10 bases. The germline V gene has CDR1 SGHAT and CDR2 FQNNGV. This CDR3 is CASSTWTVNTEAFF. The CDR3 DNA is TGTGCCAGCAGCACCTGGACGGTGAACACTGAAGCTTTCTTT.

The V and J genes are TRBV5-1 and TRBJ2-5; TRBD2 matches at 9 bases. Germline CDR1 SGHRS, CDR2 YFSETQ. The J segment lost 2 bases and the V segment lost 7 bases, leaving 6 bases of the junction unmatched. This CDR3 has 14 residues. CDR3 region: CASAGAGGQETQYF. CDR3 in DNA: TGCGCCAGCGCGGGAGCGGGAGGACAAGAGACCCAGTACTTC.

The V and J genes are TRBV25-1 and TRBJ1-1; D may be TRBD1 (5 bases). The V end was cut by 8 bases, the J end by 3 bases, with 22 bases between. The length of the CDR3 is 16 residues. Germline assignment: CDR1 MGHDK and CDR2 SYGVNS. CDR3 loop: CASERQGPTGDTEAFF. The CDR3 bases are TGTGCCAGCGAACGGCAGGGTCCTACTGGGGACACTGAAGCTTTCTTT.

In regard to this clone: At the DNA level, this CDR3 is encoded by other sequences in the same sample as well. V usage is TRBV10-2 and J usage is TRBJ1-1; D unclear. The CDR3 covers 12 residues. V was shortened by 3 bases and J by 4 bases, with 6 bases between the two germline ends. Per the germline V gene, CDR1 is WSHSY and CDR2 is SAAADI. This chain's CDR3 is CASSDLGTEAFF. CDR3 coding DNA: TGCGCCAGCAGTGATCTGGGCACTGAAGCTTTCTTT.

The CDR3: CASSQDPGLDSPLHF. CDR3 bases: TGCGCCAGCAGCCAAGATCCGGGATTGGATTCACCCCTCCACTTT. This chain links TRBV4-1 with TRBJ1-6; D ambiguous. The germline V gene has CDR1 MGHRA and CDR2 YSYEKL. The CDR3 extends over 15 amino acids. Trimming left V 0 bases short and J 8 bases short, with 11 bases between.

In this sample, this clone turned up many times. This rearrangement joins TRBV7-2 to TRBJ2-1; 8 positions agree with TRBD1. V lost 0 bases and J lost 2; bases outside the gene matches: 6. In germline, CDR1 is SGHTA, CDR2 FQGNSA. The CDR3 is 17 residues long. Written as DNA, the CDR3 is TGTGCCAGCAGCTTAGCGTTCAGGGGGCCAGCCTACAATGAGCAGTTCTTC. Protein product: CASSLAFRGPAYNEQFF.

The CDR3 here is CARRRRDNEQFF. CDR3 DNA sequence: TGTGCCCGACGGAGGAGGGACAATGAGCAGTTCTTC. V usage is TRBV5-8 and J usage is TRBJ2-1; the D gene is possibly TRBD2 (6 bases). Trimming took off 10 bases at V and 5 bases at J, with 13 bases between the two ends. The CDR3 loop spans 12 amino acids. Germline assignment: CDR1 SGHTS and CDR2 YDEGEE. The full variable domain, rest sourced from reference TRBV5-8 and TRBJ2-1, is EAGVTQSPTHLIKTRGQQATLRCSPISGHTSVYWYQQALGLGLQFLLWYDEGEERNRGNFPPRFSGRQFPNYSSELNVNALELEDSALYLCARRRRDNEQFFGPGTRLTVL.

The V call is TRBV6-4, the J call TRBJ2-5; 11 bases are a match to TRBD2. The CDR3 totals 16 residues. Trimming took 6 bases from V and 3 from J; bases not matched to a gene: 9. Per the germline V gene, CDR1 is MRHNA and CDR2 is SNTAGT. The CDR3 coding sequence is TGTGCCAGCAGCCCATCCGGGACTAGCGGAGAAGAGACCCAGTACTTC. Residues: CASSPSGTSGEETQYF.

The chain couples TRBV4-2 to TRBJ2-3; 7 nucleotides line up with TRBD2. The V and J ends lost 1 base and 2 bases, in that order; junction bases with no gene match: 3. The CDR3 totals 15 residues. CDR1 LGHNA and CDR2 YNFKEQ come from the germline V gene. In nucleotides, the CDR3 is TGTGCCAGCAGCCAAGGGGGACTACTCACAGATACGCAGTATTTT. Translation gives CASSQGGLLTDTQYF.

CDR3: CASSLPGVGAGLEAFF. CDR3 DNA: TGTGCCAGCAGCTTACCGGGGGTTGGAGCCGGGCTGGAAGCTTTCTTT. The chain is built from TRBV7-9 and TRBJ1-1; D is perhaps TRBD1 (5 bases). Germline values: CDR1 SEHNR, CDR2 FQNEAQ (reference sequence). V lost 2 bases to trimming and J lost 8 bases, with 21 bases between them. This CDR3 comprises 16 residues.

The chain uses TRBV7-3 and TRBJ2-1, with 9 bases aligning to TRBD1. Germline-derived CDR1 and CDR2 are SGHTA and FQGTGA. J lost 9 bases, V lost 6 bases, and 12 bases had no gene match. The CDR3 runs 15 residues. The CDR3, as DNA: TGTGCCAGCAGTCACCGGGACAGGGTGTTCGGTGAGCAGTTCTTC. This translates into CASSHRDRVFGEQFF.